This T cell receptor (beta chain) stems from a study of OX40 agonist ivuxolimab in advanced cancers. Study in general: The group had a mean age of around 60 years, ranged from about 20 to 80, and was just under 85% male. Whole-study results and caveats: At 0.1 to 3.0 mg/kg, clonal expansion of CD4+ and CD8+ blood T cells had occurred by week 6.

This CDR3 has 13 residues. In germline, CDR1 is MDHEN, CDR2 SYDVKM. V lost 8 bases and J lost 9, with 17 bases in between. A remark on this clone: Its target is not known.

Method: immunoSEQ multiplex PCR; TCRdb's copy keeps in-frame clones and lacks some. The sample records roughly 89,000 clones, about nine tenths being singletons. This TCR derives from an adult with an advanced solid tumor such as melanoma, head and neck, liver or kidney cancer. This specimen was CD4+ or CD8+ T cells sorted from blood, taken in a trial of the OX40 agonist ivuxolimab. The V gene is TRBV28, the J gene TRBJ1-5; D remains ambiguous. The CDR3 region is CASYEGLIGPQHF. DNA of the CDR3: TGTGCCAGCTACGAGGGCTTGATCGGGCCCCAGCATTTT. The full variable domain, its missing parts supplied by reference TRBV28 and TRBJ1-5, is DVKVTQSSRYLVKRTGEKVFLECVQDMDHENMFWYRQDPGLGLRLIYFSYDVKMKEKGDIPEGYSVSREKKERFSLILESASTNQTSMYLCASYEGLIGPQHFGDGTRLSIL.